The source of this TCR beta chain is a study of monozygotic twins with inflammatory bowel disease. Worth noting for this clonotype: Its cognate antigen is unknown.

Points from the study as a whole: Versus healthy twins, IBD patients showed fewer clonotypes shared with others, especially with disease activity. It was not supported that a single strong signal or clonotype was associated with IBD.

TCRdb re-called the 5' RACE reads; every CDR3 protein appears as one record, without DNA. The sample table sets out over 150,000 distinct CDR3 sequences. The germline gives CDR1 SGHRS, CDR2 YFSETQ. The CDR3 is 14 residues long. The sequencing sample was made of blood. The chain combines TRBV5-1 with TRBJ2-7; the D call from TCRdb, TRBD1, cannot be confirmed without DNA. This receptor was obtained from a human donor with ulcerative colitis or Crohn's disease, or a healthy co-twin of an affected twin (not recorded which). The CDR3 sequence is CASSRGQASYEQYF.